This T cell receptor (beta chain) was sequenced during a study of blood T cell repertoires in COVID-19. The wider study: Nucleic acid was either cDNA or gDNA, and it came from T cells, B-cell-depleted T cells, or PBMCs.

V lost 2 bases, J lost 0 bases, and 9 bases lay in between. This CDR3 spans 15 amino acids. The germline V gene encodes CDR1 SGHDT and CDR2 YYEEEE. Clones were read by immunoSEQ multiplex PCR, and TCRdb kept only the in-frame ones, dropping some. The sample has some 13,000 clones, roughly 89% seen once; the top ten hold roughly a third. The TCR was taken from a man aged 50-60 years with active COVID-19. Material for sequencing was peripheral blood. V and J are TRBV5-6 and TRBJ1-5, with D unresolved. This CDR3 reads CASSLQPYSNQPQHF. As DNA, the CDR3 is TGTGCCAGCAGCTTACAGCCATATAGCAATCAGCCCCAGCATTTT.